This T cell receptor (beta chain) was captured by sequencing in a study of blood T cell repertoires in COVID-19. Background on the study: Both acute and convalescent COVID-19 samples were obtained from the United States, Italy and Spain. Sources were T cells, B-cell-depleted T cells, or PBMCs; the material itself was cDNA or gDNA.

In germline, CDR1 is LGHDT, CDR2 YNNKEL (reference sequence). V lost 0 bases and J lost 5, with 11 bases in between. The CDR3 has 15 residues. Under the authors' procedure: Estimated nucleated cell counts came from reference gene primer amplification. TCRdb's copy holds only in-frame clones and misses some; the assay was immunoSEQ multiplex PCR. V, J and clone size are those of that table, while D and trimming were read from the DNA. The sample carries about 210,000 clones, about nine tenths recorded once. The chain is built from TRBV3-1 (or the pseudogene TRBV3-2) and TRBJ2-4, with D possibly being TRBD1 (6 bases). This receptor was taken from a woman aged 40 to 49 with acute or convalescent COVID-19. The specimen sequenced was peripheral blood. The CDR3 sequence: CASSQEGQLENIQYF. The CDR3 DNA is TGTGCCAGCAGCCAAGAAGGACAGCTCGAAAACATTCAGTACTTC.